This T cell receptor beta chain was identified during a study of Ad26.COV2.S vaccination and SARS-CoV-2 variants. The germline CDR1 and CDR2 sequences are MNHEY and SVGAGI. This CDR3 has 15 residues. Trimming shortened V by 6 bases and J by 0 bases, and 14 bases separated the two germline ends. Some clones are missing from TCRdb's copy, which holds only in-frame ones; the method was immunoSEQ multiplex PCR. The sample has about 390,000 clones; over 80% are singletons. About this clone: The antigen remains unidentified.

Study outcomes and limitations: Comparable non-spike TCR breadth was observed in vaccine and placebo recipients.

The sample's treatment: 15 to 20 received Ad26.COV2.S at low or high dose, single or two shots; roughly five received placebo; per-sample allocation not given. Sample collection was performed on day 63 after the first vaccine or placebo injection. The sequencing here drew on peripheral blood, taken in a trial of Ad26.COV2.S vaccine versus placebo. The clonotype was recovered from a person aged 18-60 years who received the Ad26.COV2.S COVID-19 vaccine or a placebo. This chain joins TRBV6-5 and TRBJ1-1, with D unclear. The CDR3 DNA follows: TGTGCCAGCAGCCGGGATTTCCCGATGAACACTGAAGCTTTCTTT. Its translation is CASSRDFPMNTEAFF.